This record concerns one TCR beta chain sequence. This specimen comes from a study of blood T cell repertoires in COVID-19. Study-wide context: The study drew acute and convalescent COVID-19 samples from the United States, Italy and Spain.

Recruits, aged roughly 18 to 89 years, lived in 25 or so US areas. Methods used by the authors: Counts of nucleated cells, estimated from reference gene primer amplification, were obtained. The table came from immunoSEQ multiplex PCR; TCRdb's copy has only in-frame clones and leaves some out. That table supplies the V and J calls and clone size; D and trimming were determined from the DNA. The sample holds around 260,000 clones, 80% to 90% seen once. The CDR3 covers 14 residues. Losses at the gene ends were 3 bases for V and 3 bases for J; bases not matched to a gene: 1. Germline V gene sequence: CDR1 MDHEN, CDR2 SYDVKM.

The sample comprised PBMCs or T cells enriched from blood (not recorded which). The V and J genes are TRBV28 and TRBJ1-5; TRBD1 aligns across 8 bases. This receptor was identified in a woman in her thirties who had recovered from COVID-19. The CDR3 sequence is CASSLTGANQPQHF. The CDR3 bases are TGTGCCAGCAGTTTGACAGGGGCCAATCAGCCCCAGCATTTT.